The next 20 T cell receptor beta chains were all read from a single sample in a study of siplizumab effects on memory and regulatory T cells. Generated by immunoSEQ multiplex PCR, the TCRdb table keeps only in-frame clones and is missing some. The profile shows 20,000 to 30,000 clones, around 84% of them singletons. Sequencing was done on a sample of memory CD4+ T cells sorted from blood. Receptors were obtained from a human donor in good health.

The CDR3 loop is CASSSGSGFTYEQYF. For the CDR3, the DNA is TGTGCCAGCAGCTCGGGGAGCGGGTTCACCTACGAGCAGTACTTC. The chain uses TRBV7-9 and TRBJ2-7; D may be TRBD2 (6 bases). Germline lookup yields CDR1 SEHNR and CDR2 FQNEAQ (reference sequence). Trimming left V 4 bases short and J 2 bases short, with 15 bases between. The CDR3 extends over 15 amino acids.

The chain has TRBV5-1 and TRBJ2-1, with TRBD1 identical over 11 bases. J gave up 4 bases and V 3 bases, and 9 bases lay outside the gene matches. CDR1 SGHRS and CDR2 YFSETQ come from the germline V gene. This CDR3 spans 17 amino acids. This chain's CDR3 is CASSSGTGGFGYNEQFF. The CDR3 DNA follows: TGCGCCAGCAGCTCCGGGACAGGGGGGTTCGGTTACAATGAGCAGTTCTTC.

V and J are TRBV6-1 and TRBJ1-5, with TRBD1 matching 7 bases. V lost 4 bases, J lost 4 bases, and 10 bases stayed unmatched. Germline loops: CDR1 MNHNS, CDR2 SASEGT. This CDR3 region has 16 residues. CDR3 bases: TGTGCCAGCAGTGGAACCGGGACAGTCCAAAATCAGCCCCAGCATTTT. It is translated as CASSGTGTVQNQPQHF.

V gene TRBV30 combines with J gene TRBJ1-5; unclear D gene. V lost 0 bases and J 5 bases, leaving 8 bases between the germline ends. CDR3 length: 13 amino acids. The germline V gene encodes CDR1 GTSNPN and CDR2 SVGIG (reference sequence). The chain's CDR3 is CAWSVQKDQPQHF. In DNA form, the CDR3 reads TGTGCCTGGAGTGTACAGAAGGATCAGCCCCAGCATTTT.

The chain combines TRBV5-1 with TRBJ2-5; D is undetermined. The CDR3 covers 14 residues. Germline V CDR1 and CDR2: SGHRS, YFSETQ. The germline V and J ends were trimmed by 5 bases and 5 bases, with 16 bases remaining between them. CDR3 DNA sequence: TGCGCCAGCAGAGTTCTCCCTCCTGGGGAGACCCAGTACTTC. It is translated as CASRVLPPGETQYF. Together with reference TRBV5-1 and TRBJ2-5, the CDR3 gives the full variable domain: KAGVTQTPRYLIKTRGQQVTLSCSPISGHRSVSWYQQTPGQGLQFLFEYFSETQRNKGNFPGRFSGRQFSNSRSEMNVSTLELGDSALYLCASRVLPPGETQYFGPGTRLLVL.

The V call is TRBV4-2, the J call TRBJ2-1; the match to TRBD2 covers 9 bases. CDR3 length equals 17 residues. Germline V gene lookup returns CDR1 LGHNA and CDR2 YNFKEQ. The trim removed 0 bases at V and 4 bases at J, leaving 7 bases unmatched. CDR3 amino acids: CASSQDNRGRAYNEQFF. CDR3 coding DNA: TGTGCCAGCAGCCAAGATAACCGCGGGAGGGCTTACAATGAGCAGTTCTTC.

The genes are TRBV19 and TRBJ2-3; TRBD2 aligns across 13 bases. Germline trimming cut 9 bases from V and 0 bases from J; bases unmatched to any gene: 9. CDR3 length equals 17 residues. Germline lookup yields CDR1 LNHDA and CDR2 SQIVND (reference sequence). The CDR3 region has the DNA TGTGCCAGCTGCACCGGGACTAGCGGGGCCAGCACAGATACGCAGTATTTT. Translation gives CASCTGTSGASTDTQYF.

Here the CDR3 reads CASSLGVGAGEQYF. For the CDR3, the DNA is TGCGCCAGCAGCTTGGGCGTCGGCGCGGGCGAGCAGTACTTC. The chain links TRBV5-1 to TRBJ2-7; a weak D match, TRBD2 (5 bases). The V and J ends lost 0 bases and 6 bases respectively, with 13 bases between them. The CDR3 is 14 amino acids. Germline lookup yields CDR1 SGHRS and CDR2 YFSETQ.

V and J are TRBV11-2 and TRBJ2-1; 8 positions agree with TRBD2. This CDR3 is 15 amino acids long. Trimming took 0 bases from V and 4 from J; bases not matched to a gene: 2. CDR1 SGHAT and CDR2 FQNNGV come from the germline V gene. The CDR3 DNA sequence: TGTGCCAGCAGCTTAGAACTAGCGGTGTACAATGAGCAGTTCTTC. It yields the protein CASSLELAVYNEQFF.

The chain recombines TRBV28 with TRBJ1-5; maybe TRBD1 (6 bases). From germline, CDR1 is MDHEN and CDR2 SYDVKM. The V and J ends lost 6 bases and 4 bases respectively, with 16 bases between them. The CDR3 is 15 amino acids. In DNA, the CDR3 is TGTGCCAGCAGACCGCCTGGGGGGCGTAATCAGCCCCAGCATTTT. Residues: CASRPPGGRNQPQHF.

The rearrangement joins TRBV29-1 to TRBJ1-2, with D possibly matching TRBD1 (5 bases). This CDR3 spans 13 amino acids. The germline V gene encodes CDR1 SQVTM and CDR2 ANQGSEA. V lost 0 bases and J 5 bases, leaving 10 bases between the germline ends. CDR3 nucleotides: TGCAGCGTTGAAGAGTTGGACAATTATGGCTACACCTTC. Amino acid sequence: CSVEELDNYGYTF.

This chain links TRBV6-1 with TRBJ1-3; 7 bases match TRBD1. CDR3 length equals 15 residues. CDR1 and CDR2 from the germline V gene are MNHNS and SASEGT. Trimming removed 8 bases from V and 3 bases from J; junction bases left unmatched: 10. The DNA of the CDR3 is TGTGCCAGCCGCCGGGGAGCAGGGGGTGGAAACACCATATATTTT. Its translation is CASRRGAGGGNTIYF.

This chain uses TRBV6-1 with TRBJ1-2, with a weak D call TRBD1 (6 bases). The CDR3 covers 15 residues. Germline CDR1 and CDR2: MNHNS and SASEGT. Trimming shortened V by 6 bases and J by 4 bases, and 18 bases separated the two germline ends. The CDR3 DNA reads TGTGCCAGCAGGAACTACAGGGAGGGAAGCTATGGCTACACCTTC. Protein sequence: CASRNYREGSYGYTF.

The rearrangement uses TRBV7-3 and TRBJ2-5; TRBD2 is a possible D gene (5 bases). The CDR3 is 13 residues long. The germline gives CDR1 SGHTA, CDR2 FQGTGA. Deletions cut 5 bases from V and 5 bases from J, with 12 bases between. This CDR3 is CASSPGVGETQYF. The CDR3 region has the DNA TGTGCCAGCAGCCCCGGGGTTGGGGAGACCCAGTACTTC.

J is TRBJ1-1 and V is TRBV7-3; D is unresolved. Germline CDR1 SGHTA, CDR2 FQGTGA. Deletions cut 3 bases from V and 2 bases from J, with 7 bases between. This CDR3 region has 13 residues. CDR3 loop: CASSFDTNTEAFF. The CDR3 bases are TGTGCCAGCAGCTTTGACACCAACACTGAAGCTTTCTTT.

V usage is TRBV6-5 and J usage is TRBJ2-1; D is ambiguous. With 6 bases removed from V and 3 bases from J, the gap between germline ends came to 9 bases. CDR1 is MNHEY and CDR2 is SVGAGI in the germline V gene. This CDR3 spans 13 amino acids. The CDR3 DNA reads TGTGCCAGCAGCAGGAACTACTACAATGAGCAGTTCTTC. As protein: CASSRNYYNEQFF.

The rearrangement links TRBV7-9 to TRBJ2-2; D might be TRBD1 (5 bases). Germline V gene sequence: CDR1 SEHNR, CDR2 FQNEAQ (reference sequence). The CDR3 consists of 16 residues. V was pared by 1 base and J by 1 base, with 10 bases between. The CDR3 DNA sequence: TGTGCCAGCAGCTTAGGATCGACAGTGAACACCGGGGAGCTGTTTTTT. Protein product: CASSLGSTVNTGELFF. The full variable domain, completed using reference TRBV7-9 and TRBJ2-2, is DTGVSQNPRHKITKRGQNVTFRCDPISEHNRLYWYRQTLGQGPEFLTYFQNEAQLEKSRLLSDRFSAERPKGSFSTLEIQRTEQGDSAMYLCASSLGSTVNTGELFFGEGSRLTVL.

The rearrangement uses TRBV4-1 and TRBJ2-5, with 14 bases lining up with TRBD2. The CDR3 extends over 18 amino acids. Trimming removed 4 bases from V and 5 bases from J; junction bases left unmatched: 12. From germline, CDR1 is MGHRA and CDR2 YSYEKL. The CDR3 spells CASSPSLTSGRAQETQYF. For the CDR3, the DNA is TGCGCCAGCAGCCCGTCTTTGACTAGCGGGAGGGCCCAGGAGACCCAGTACTTC.

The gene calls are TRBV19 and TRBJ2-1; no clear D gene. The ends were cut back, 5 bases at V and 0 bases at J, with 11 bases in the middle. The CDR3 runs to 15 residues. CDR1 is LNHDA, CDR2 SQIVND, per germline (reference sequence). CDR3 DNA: TGTGCCAGTAGTCGCCTCCGAGGCTCCTACAATGAGCAGTTCTTC. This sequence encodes CASSRLRGSYNEQFF.

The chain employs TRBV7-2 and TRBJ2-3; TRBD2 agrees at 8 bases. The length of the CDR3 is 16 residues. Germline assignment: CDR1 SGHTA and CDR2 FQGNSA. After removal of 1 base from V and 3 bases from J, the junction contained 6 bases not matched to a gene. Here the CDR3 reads CASSLVGSGITDTQYF. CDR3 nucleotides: TGTGCCAGCAGCTTAGTCGGTAGCGGGATTACAGATACGCAGTATTTT.